This TCR beta chain was sequenced during a study of Tregs in tolerant kidney transplant recipients (dated by TCRdb to about 2019). About the study as a whole: Transplants used related donors with nonmyeloablative bone marrow transplantation; mixed chimerism was transient in the human trials. Before combined kidney and bone marrow transplantation, this study identified donor-specific regulatory T cells using TCRbeta sequencing and then followed those same cells after transplant.

V drops 5 bases and J drops 4 bases, leaving 9 bases in between. CDR1 and CDR2, per the germline V gene, are MGHRA and YSYEKL. There are 13 amino acids in the CDR3, from cysteine to phenylalanine inclusive. Only the CDR3 portion is preserved as DNA: 39 bases, with reading frame beginning at the first base. For TCRbeta CDR3 sequencing, genomic DNA from the sorted cells was extracted using the QIAGEN DNeasy Blood and Tissue Kit. High-throughput TCRbeta CDR3 sequencing, including PCR amplification with bias correction and internal controls, was performed commercially through immunoSEQ. The authors' analysis ran thus. A unique productive TCRbeta sequence was defined by the CDR3 nucleotide sequence when primers matched, and otherwise by the CDR3 amino acid sequence together with the Vbeta and Jbeta genes. Sorting error was corrected by removing sequences shared between sorted populations at a frequency ratio of 2:1 or less, and the remaining shared sequences were assigned to the higher population. Sequences were defined as donor-reactive when expanded at least 5-fold in CFSE-low cells versus unstimulated cells and present at a frequency of at least 0.01% in CFSE-low cells. Jensen-Shannon divergence calculated on the top 100 TCRbeta sequences ranked by frequency was used to measure repertoire divergence. For any sample with multiple sequencing runs, sorting error was corrected in each run separately before the runs were pooled. TCRdb holds this immuneACCESS table with in-frame rearrangements only. Some clones are missing; in checked studies, unresolved V genes explain under half, and the rest has no known cause. D and trimming were read from the DNA, whereas the V and J calls and clone size are those reported in that table. This sample is represented by 75,000 to 80,000 clones; around 93% of them were singletons. In total, the top ten clones hold approximately 0.33% of the sample.

This clone was seen only once. It has no known antigen specificity. Base-call qualities are not available, and no considerably larger clone is one nucleotide away. Study-level results and caveats: Expanding Tregs with activated donor B cells appeared to identify the most biologically relevant and donor-specific TCRbeta repertoire. Because the study included only a small number of patients, the results must be confirmed in larger populations and under other immunosuppression protocols. Biological reproducibility was not directly addressed, though technical replication error appeared minimal. Because the PCR primers were changed over time for some patients, nucleotide-level comparison could not be performed across the samples from those patients. Donor-specific Treg expansion was found to exceed global Treg expansion in tolerant patients, suggesting antigen-driven rather than nonspecific expansion.

The label giving this sample's time point can be read as: blood sample drawn before combined kidney and bone marrow transplant. Thawed PBMCs were FACS-sorted into unstimulated Tregs (CD4+CD25+CD127-), CD4+ non-Tregs (CD4+CD25-), CD4 cells and CD8 cells. Prior to Treg sorting, thawed PBMCs were rested overnight with about 190 IU/ml IL-2 at 37 degrees C. The patients were 4 recipients of combined kidney and bone marrow transplants from the ITN036ST trial, and samples were available only for these trial subjects. Healthy control blood was processed to PBMCs with a Ficoll density gradient and then cryopreserved, whereas patient PBMCs were collected both before and after transplant.

The receptor was isolated from a human donor who received a combined kidney and bone marrow transplant. The chain links TRBV4-1 with TRBJ1-5; no D gene is confidently identified. Sample: Tregs from blood, taken before the transplant. The nucleotides read TGCGCCAGCAGCAGAGACGGAAATCAGCCCCAGCATTTT. Its protein reads: CASSRDGNQPQHF.